The sequence of this T cell receptor beta chain was determined in a study of blood T cell repertoires in COVID-19. Study in general: COVID-19 samples, acute and convalescent, were from the United States, Italy and Spain. Sources were T cells, B-cell-depleted T cells, or PBMCs; the material itself was cDNA or gDNA.

In the study's own analysis: Estimates of nucleated cell counts were drawn from the amplification of reference gene primers. Using immunoSEQ multiplex PCR, the repertoire was profiled, and TCRdb retains in-frame clones only, with some absent. For V, J and clone size, that table is used; D and trimming come from the DNA. The sample contains roughly 300,000 clones, around 82% of which appear only once. This CDR3 comprises 12 residues. J gave up 7 bases and V 5 bases, and 2 bases lay outside the gene matches. From germline, CDR1 is MNHEY and CDR2 SVGEGT. Source material: peripheral blood. This receptor was taken from a woman between 50 and 59 years old who had recovered from COVID-19. The chain is built from TRBV6-2 or TRBV6-3 and TRBJ1-5, with 7 bases lining up with TRBD1. CDR3 nucleotides: TGTGCCAGCAGTCCCAGGGGGCAGCCCCAGCATTTT. It translates to CASSPRGQPQHF.